The following is a T cell receptor (beta chain) sequence with its context. Its matching antigen is unknown. Healthy bone marrow donors made up the donors. Use of 60 Vbeta and 13 Jbeta primers characterized the PCR. The protocol was immunoSEQ multiplex PCR, while the TCRdb copy is restricted to in-frame clones and leaves out a portion. The sample comprises about 190,000 clones, under 85% of which are singletons, and 1.6% rests with the top ten. This entry is derived from a study of cytomegalovirus exposure and HLA in healthy donors. Study conclusions and caveats: Accounts indicate the classifier identified cytomegalovirus status with strong specificity and sensitivity. A later analysis reportedly found fewer N-insertions in an Asian-associated ancestry cluster than the roughly 680-donor mean. DRB1 had the most TCR associations and HLA-C the fewest, a later analysis found, with rates varying by HLA locus.

The length of the CDR3 is 13 residues. The germline CDR1 and CDR2 sequences are SGHVS and FQNEAQ. Trimming removed 10 bases from V and 0 bases from J, with 12 bases in between. This sequence joins TRBV7-8 and TRBJ1-1, with D unresolved. The TCR sequence derives from a woman under 30 in good health and CMV-seronegative. Sequenced: PBMCs. CDR3 amino acids: CANTPTLNTEAFF. CDR3 nucleotide sequence: TGTGCCAACACACCGACACTGAACACTGAAGCTTTCTTT.